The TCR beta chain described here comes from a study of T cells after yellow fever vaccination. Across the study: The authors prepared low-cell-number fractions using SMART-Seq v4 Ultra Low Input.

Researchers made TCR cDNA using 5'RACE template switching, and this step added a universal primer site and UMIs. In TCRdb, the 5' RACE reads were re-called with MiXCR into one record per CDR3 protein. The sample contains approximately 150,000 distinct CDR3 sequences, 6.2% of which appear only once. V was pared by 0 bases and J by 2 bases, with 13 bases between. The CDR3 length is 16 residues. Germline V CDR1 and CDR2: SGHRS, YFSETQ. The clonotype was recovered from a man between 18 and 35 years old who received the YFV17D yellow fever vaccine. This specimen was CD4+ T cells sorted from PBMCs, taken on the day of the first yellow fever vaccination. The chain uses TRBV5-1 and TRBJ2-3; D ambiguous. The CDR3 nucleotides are TGCGCCAGCAGCTTGGCCGACTGGCGAATCACAGATACGCAGTATTTT. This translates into CASSLADWRITDTQYF.